These T cell receptor beta chains were read from a single sample in a study of shared clonotypes between healthy human individuals. The repertoire was sequenced with immunoSEQ multiplex PCR; TCRdb's copy has only in-frame clones and lacks some. There are about 2.4 million clones in the sample; approximately 94% occur only once, and 0.36% lies in the top ten. The material sequenced was naive CD4+ T cells from PBMCs. These receptors were collected from a man younger than 35 in good health. Some clones in this sample may be carry-over from other donors' samples. The CDR3 runs from the conserved cysteine through the conserved F or W. Each record gives: V gene, J gene, clone size, D gene, CDR3 DNA, CDR3 protein. A D gene is named only where the DNA matches it firmly. A clone size is listed for some rows: how often the clone was seen (once, few, many), or a class if it is expanded.

V gene: TRBV29-1; J gene: TRBJ1-2; clone size: .; D gene: .; CDR3 DNA: TGCAGCGGAGGAGAGTCTAACTATGGCTACACCTTC; CDR3 protein: CSGGESNYGYTF
V gene: TRBV30; J gene: TRBJ1-1; clone size: .; D gene: .; CDR3 DNA: TGTGCCTGGAATTTACAGGGAAGCACTGAAGCTTTCTTT; CDR3 protein: CAWNLQGSTEAFF
V gene: TRBV6-5; J gene: TRBJ1-5; clone size: .; D gene: .; CDR3 DNA: TGTGCCAGCAGTTTGTTCAGGGGACTCGACTATCAGCCCCAGCATTTT; CDR3 protein: CASSLFRGLDYQPQHF
V gene: TRBV11-1; J gene: TRBJ2-7; clone size: .; D gene: TRBD1; CDR3 DNA: TGTGCCAGCAGCTTAGACAGGGGTTTGTCCTACGAGCAGTACTTC; CDR3 protein: CASSLDRGLSYEQYF
V gene: TRBV6-5; J gene: TRBJ2-2; clone size: .; D gene: .; CDR3 DNA: TGTGCCAGCAGTGCCCCAGGAGGGGCCGGGGAGCTGTTTTTT; CDR3 protein: CASSAPGGAGELFF
V gene: TRBV28; J gene: TRBJ2-7; clone size: .; D gene: .; CDR3 DNA: TGTGCCAGCAGTTTAGTGGGCCCTACCTACGAGCAGTACTTC; CDR3 protein: CASSLVGPTYEQYF
V gene: TRBV11-1; J gene: TRBJ1-1; clone size: .; D gene: .; CDR3 DNA: TGTGCCAGCAGCTTAGAGAGCAGGATAAACACTGAAGCTTTCTTT; CDR3 protein: CASSLESRINTEAFF
V gene: TRBV28; J gene: TRBJ2-1; clone size: .; D gene: TRBD2; CDR3 DNA: TGTGCCAGCAGGGGTGGTGTTACTAGCGGCTACAATGAGCAGTTCTTC; CDR3 protein: CASRGGVTSGYNEQFF
V gene: TRBV6-1; J gene: TRBJ1-5; clone size: .; D gene: .; CDR3 DNA: TGTGCCAGCAGGGACGCCCAGCCCCAGCATTTT; CDR3 protein: CASRDAQPQHF
V gene: TRBV5-1; J gene: TRBJ1-3; clone size: few; D gene: .; CDR3 DNA: TGCGCCAGCAGCTTGGAGGGGCCGCGTAACACCATATATTTT; CDR3 protein: CASSLEGPRNTIYF
V gene: TRBV6-1; J gene: TRBJ1-6; clone size: .; D gene: .; CDR3 DNA: TGTGCCAGCAGATTCACAGGGATGGATTCACCCCTCCACTTT; CDR3 protein: CASRFTGMDSPLHF
V gene: TRBV21-1; J gene: TRBJ1-5; clone size: .; D gene: .; CDR3 DNA: TGTGCCAGCAGCAAAGCCGGCAGGGGGAAATATAGCAATCAGCCCCAGCATTTT; CDR3 protein: CASSKAGRGKYSNQPQHF
V gene: TRBV28; J gene: TRBJ2-2; clone size: .; D gene: .; CDR3 DNA: TGTGCCAGCCAGAAGGGAGGAGGGCGCGGGGAGCTGTTTTTT; CDR3 protein: CASQKGGGRGELFF
V gene: TRBV7-2; J gene: TRBJ1-5; clone size: .; D gene: .; CDR3 DNA: TGTGCCAGCAGCCCAGATACCGGCCGGAGCAATCAGCCCCAGCATTTT; CDR3 protein: CASSPDTGRSNQPQHF
V gene: TRBV5-1; J gene: TRBJ1-1; clone size: few; D gene: TRBD1; CDR3 DNA: TGCGCCAGCAGCTCGGACAGGCTGAACACTGAAGCTTTCTTT; CDR3 protein: CASSSDRLNTEAFF
V gene: TRBV28; J gene: TRBJ1-1; clone size: .; D gene: .; CDR3 DNA: TGTGCCAGCAGTGTTTGGACGGCGAACACTGAAGCTTTCTTT; CDR3 protein: CASSVWTANTEAFF
V gene: TRBV5-6; J gene: TRBJ2-2; clone size: .; D gene: .; CDR3 DNA: TGTGCCAGCAGCTTGGTGGGGGAGGAGACCGGGGAGCTGTTTTTT; CDR3 protein: CASSLVGEETGELFF
V gene: TRBV5-4; J gene: TRBJ2-7; clone size: .; D gene: .; CDR3 DNA: TGTGCCAGCACCGTTGGTGGAGGGGCTGGAGAGCAGTACTTC; CDR3 protein: CASTVGGGAGEQYF
V gene: TRBV5-4; J gene: TRBJ2-7; clone size: .; D gene: .; CDR3 DNA: TGTGCCAGCAGCTTGGGAGCAAGAAATAGGAAGAGCGAGCAGTACTTC; CDR3 protein: CASSLGARNRKSEQYF
V gene: TRBV5-1; J gene: TRBJ2-1; clone size: .; D gene: .; CDR3 DNA: TGCGCCAGCAGCCCGGGCTCTAACAATGAGCAGTTCTTC; CDR3 protein: CASSPGSNNEQFF
V gene: TRBV20-1; J gene: TRBJ1-6; clone size: once; D gene: .; CDR3 DNA: TGCAGTGCTAGAGATCCCCTCCACTTT; CDR3 protein: CSARDPLHF
V gene: TRBV7-2; J gene: TRBJ2-1; clone size: .; D gene: TRBD1; CDR3 DNA: TGTGCCAGCAGACTAGGGGGCCAGTACAATGAGCAGTTCTTC; CDR3 protein: CASRLGGQYNEQFF
V gene: TRBV6-1; J gene: TRBJ2-2; clone size: .; D gene: TRBD1; CDR3 DNA: TGTGCCAGCAGTGCGCAGACAGGGGGCTGGAACACCGGGGAGCTGTTTTTT; CDR3 protein: CASSAQTGGWNTGELFF
V gene: TRBV15; J gene: TRBJ2-1; clone size: .; D gene: .; CDR3 DNA: TGTGCCACCAGCGGACCCCCACTAGAGCAGTTCTTC; CDR3 protein: CATSGPPLEQFF
V gene: TRBV4-1; J gene: TRBJ2-2; clone size: once; D gene: .; CDR3 DNA: TGCGCCAGCAGCCAAGAGTCACAGGGTTACACCGGGGAGCTGTTTTTT; CDR3 protein: CASSQESQGYTGELFF
V gene: TRBV25-1; J gene: TRBJ1-1; clone size: .; D gene: .; CDR3 DNA: TGTGCCAGCAGTTACAGGGCCGGGTACACTGAAGCTTTCTTT; CDR3 protein: CASSYRAGYTEAFF
V gene: TRBV30; J gene: TRBJ2-7; clone size: once; D gene: .; CDR3 DNA: TGTGCCTGGATATCGGGGGCCAACGAGCAGTACTTC; CDR3 protein: CAWISGANEQYF
V gene: TRBV6-6; J gene: TRBJ1-2; clone size: .; D gene: .; CDR3 DNA: TGTGCCAGCAGACCAGACCCCGCCACTAACTATGGCTACACCTTC; CDR3 protein: CASRPDPATNYGYTF
V gene: TRBV5-4; J gene: TRBJ1-4; clone size: .; D gene: .; CDR3 DNA: TGTGCCAGCAGCCTACACAGTGCAACTAATGAAAAACTGTTTTTT; CDR3 protein: CASSLHSATNEKLFF
V gene: TRBV7-8; J gene: TRBJ2-4; clone size: .; D gene: .; CDR3 DNA: TGTGCCAGCAGCTTAGATCCCGACAGTAAAAACATTCAGTACTTC; CDR3 protein: CASSLDPDSKNIQYF
V gene: TRBV6-4; J gene: TRBJ2-3; clone size: .; D gene: .; CDR3 DNA: TGTGCCAGCAGTGAACTCTTAGGGGGAGGGCCAGATACGCAGTATTTT; CDR3 protein: CASSELLGGGPDTQYF
V gene: TRBV6-6; J gene: TRBJ2-1; clone size: .; D gene: TRBD2; CDR3 DNA: TGTGCCAGCAGAAGACTAGCGGGAGGGCAGGAGCAGTTCTTC; CDR3 protein: CASRRLAGGQEQFF
V gene: TRBV4-2; J gene: TRBJ2-1; clone size: .; D gene: TRBD2; CDR3 DNA: TGTGCCAGCAGCCAAATAGCGGGAGGGTCCTACAATGAGCAGTTCTTC; CDR3 protein: CASSQIAGGSYNEQFF
V gene: TRBV7-9; J gene: TRBJ1-2; clone size: .; D gene: TRBD1; CDR3 DNA: TGTGCCAGCAGCCCGACAGGGTCTGGCTACACCTTC; CDR3 protein: CASSPTGSGYTF
V gene: TRBV7-9; J gene: TRBJ2-7; clone size: .; D gene: .; CDR3 DNA: TGTGCCAGCAGCGAGTTACCGGGGGCTTCCTACGAGCAGTACTTC; CDR3 protein: CASSELPGASYEQYF
V gene: TRBV28; J gene: TRBJ1-3; clone size: .; D gene: .; CDR3 DNA: TGTGCCAGCAGTTTGGGTGTCTCTGGAAACACCATATATTTT; CDR3 protein: CASSLGVSGNTIYF
V gene: TRBV7-9; J gene: TRBJ1-2; clone size: .; D gene: .; CDR3 DNA: TGTGCCAGCAGCCGAGTGTTGGATGGCTACACCTTC; CDR3 protein: CASSRVLDGYTF
V gene: TRBV10-1; J gene: TRBJ1-5; clone size: .; D gene: .; CDR3 DNA: TGCGCCAGCAGTGAGTCGGGAAGGGGGTTTACAACTAGCAATCAGCCCCAGCATTTT; CDR3 protein: CASSESGRGFTTSNQPQHF
V gene: TRBV6-1; J gene: TRBJ1-1; clone size: .; D gene: .; CDR3 DNA: TGTGCCAGCAGTGTATTATTGAACACTGAAGCTTTCTTT; CDR3 protein: CASSVLLNTEAFF
V gene: TRBV28; J gene: TRBJ1-1; clone size: .; D gene: .; CDR3 DNA: TGTGCCAGCAGGGGGACGGCAAACACTGAAGCTTTCTTT; CDR3 protein: CASRGTANTEAFF
V gene: TRBV7-9; J gene: TRBJ2-3; clone size: .; D gene: .; CDR3 DNA: TGTGCCAGCAGCTCGGGACTCTCGGTTGGAGATACGCAGTATTTT; CDR3 protein: CASSSGLSVGDTQYF
V gene: TRBV5-1; J gene: TRBJ2-2; clone size: .; D gene: .; CDR3 DNA: TGCGCCAGCAGCTTGGCCAATAAGGTTAACACCGGGGAGCTGTTTTTT; CDR3 protein: CASSLANKVNTGELFF
V gene: TRBV19; J gene: TRBJ1-1; clone size: .; D gene: .; CDR3 DNA: TGTGCCAGTAGTATATTAGGAGGGCCTGAAGCTTTCTTT; CDR3 protein: CASSILGGPEAFF
V gene: TRBV28; J gene: TRBJ2-7; clone size: .; D gene: .; CDR3 DNA: TGTGCCAGCAGTTCGGGAGGGACAGGCCAGAACGGGGAGCAGTACTTC; CDR3 protein: CASSSGGTGQNGEQYF
V gene: TRBV7-2; J gene: TRBJ1-4; clone size: .; D gene: TRBD1; CDR3 DNA: TGTGCCAGCAGCTATCAGGGGGGGAATGAAAAACTGTTTTTT; CDR3 protein: CASSYQGGNEKLFF
V gene: TRBV2; J gene: TRBJ1-2; clone size: few; D gene: .; CDR3 DNA: TGTGCCAGCAGTGTATTGGGAACCCTAGGGGGCTATGGCTACACCTTC; CDR3 protein: CASSVLGTLGGYGYTF
V gene: TRBV6-1; J gene: TRBJ2-7; clone size: .; D gene: TRBD1; CDR3 DNA: TGTGCCAGCCCGTCTGGGACAGGGGCCCAAAGGATGTACTTC; CDR3 protein: CASPSGTGAQRMYF
V gene: TRBV4-1; J gene: TRBJ1-1; clone size: .; D gene: .; CDR3 DNA: TGCGCCAACCCAGAGATGAACACTGAAGCTTTCTTT; CDR3 protein: CANPEMNTEAFF
V gene: TRBV6-6; J gene: TRBJ1-1; clone size: once; D gene: TRBD1; CDR3 DNA: TGTGCCACGAAACCCGGGACAGGGAACACTGAAGCTTTCTTT; CDR3 protein: CATKPGTGNTEAFF